The 20 T cell receptor beta chains below were found in one sample sequenced in a study of blood T cell repertoires in COVID-19. Profiled with immunoSEQ multiplex PCR; TCRdb holds only in-frame clones, not every one. The sample includes about 410,000 clones, 89% of them seen just once. Sequenced input: peripheral blood. The origin of the receptors is a woman aged 40 to 50 with COVID-19, enrolled during active disease.

The V and J genes are TRBV28 and TRBJ1-2, with 9 bases identical to TRBD1. V lost 5 bases to trimming and J lost 6 bases; unmatched junction nucleotides: 16. Germline assignment: CDR1 MDHEN and CDR2 SYDVKM. This CDR3 comprises 17 residues. The CDR3 nucleotides read TGTGCCAGCAGTCTCACCTACTCCCGGACAGGGGAGGATGGCTACACCTTC. Protein sequence: CASSLTYSRTGEDGYTF.

The chain uses TRBV12-3 or TRBV12-4 and TRBJ1-2; no definite D call. The V end was cut by 3 bases, the J end by 4 bases, with 9 bases between. The CDR3 length is 13 residues. The CDR3 loop reads CASSFSPSYGYTF. DNA for the CDR3: TGTGCCAGCAGTTTCTCCCCCTCCTATGGCTACACCTTC.

Here the CDR3 reads CAIRRQGDEQFF. CDR3 DNA sequence: TGTGCCATCAGAAGACAGGGTGATGAGCAGTTCTTC. V is TRBV10-3 and J is TRBJ2-1, with 7 bases that match TRBD1. The V gene end was trimmed by 6 bases and the J gene end by 8 bases; junction bases not matched to a gene: 4. The V gene's germline CDR1 is ENHRY and CDR2 SYGVKD. The CDR3 length is 12 residues.

The gene calls are TRBV5-4 and TRBJ1-6; 7 bases fit TRBD1. Germline CDR1 reads SGHNT; CDR2 reads YYREEE (reference sequence). The CDR3 is 15 residues long. The V and J ends lost 2 bases and 7 bases, in that order; junction bases with no gene match: 6. In nucleotides, the CDR3 is TGTGCCAGCAGCTTAGGGCAGGGGGTAAATTCACCCCTCCACTTT. Translated: CASSLGQGVNSPLHF.

The rearrangement uses TRBV6-1 and TRBJ1-2; 7 nucleotides agree with TRBD1. The length of the CDR3 is 15 residues. The germline gives CDR1 MNHNS, CDR2 SASEGT. Unmatched junction bases numbered 7, after V lost 2 bases and J lost 4 bases. The CDR3 DNA reads TGTGCCAGCAGTGAACAAGGGGGCGCCAGCTATGGCTACACCTTC. Its protein product is CASSEQGGASYGYTF.

The CDR3 DNA reads TGCGCCAGCAGCCAAGATCCGGGTCAGGGGGCGAGCTACACCTTC. Translating gives CASSQDPGQGASYTF. V and J are TRBV4-3 and TRBJ1-2; 8 bases agree with TRBD1. J lost 9 bases, V lost 0 bases, and 9 bases had no gene match. The germline V gene encodes CDR1 LGHNA and CDR2 YSLEER. The CDR3 has 15 amino acids.

The rearrangement joins TRBV28 to TRBJ2-2; 8 bases match TRBD1. V shed 7 bases and J 1 base; nucleotides not matched to a gene: 8. Looked up from germline, CDR1 is MDHEN and CDR2 is SYDVKM. The CDR3 is made up of 16 amino acids. CDR3 nucleotide sequence: TGTGCCAGCATCCCCGCTGGACAGGGGAACACCGGGGAGCTGTTTTTT. Translation: CASIPAGQGNTGELFF. Variable domain in full (rest from reference TRBV28 and TRBJ2-2): DVKVTQSSRYLVKRTGEKVFLECVQDMDHENMFWYRQDPGLGLRLIYFSYDVKMKEKGDIPEGYSVSREKKERFSLILESASTNQTSMYLCASIPAGQGNTGELFFGEGSRLTVL.

The chain uses TRBV9 and TRBJ2-7; no firm D call. The CDR3 contains 12 residues. The germline V gene encodes CDR1 SGDLS and CDR2 YYNGEE. Trimming removed 2 bases at V and 6 bases at J, with 9 bases between. As DNA, the CDR3 is TGTGCCAGCAGCGTCTCCACTGGCGAGCAGTACTTC. It translates to CASSVSTGEQYF.

The chain couples TRBV28 to TRBJ2-1; 8 bases are shared with TRBD2. V shed 7 bases and J 10 bases; nucleotides not matched to a gene: 9. The CDR3 length is 13 residues. Germline CDR1 is MDHEN and CDR2 is SYDVKM. CDR3 sequence: CASTAGVIREQFF. The CDR3 DNA follows: TGTGCCAGCACAGCGGGAGTGATTCGCGAGCAGTTCTTC. Variable domain in full (rest from reference TRBV28 and TRBJ2-1): DVKVTQSSRYLVKRTGEKVFLECVQDMDHENMFWYRQDPGLGLRLIYFSYDVKMKEKGDIPEGYSVSREKKERFSLILESASTNQTSMYLCASTAGVIREQFFGPGTRLTVL.

CDR3 loop: CASSPTPTSGVSQYF. The CDR3 DNA sequence: TGTGCCAGCAGCCCTACCCCGACTAGCGGGGTCTCCCAGTACTTC. This rearrangement joins TRBV7-6 to TRBJ2-5, with 11 positions matching TRBD2. The V segment lost 5 bases and the J segment 9 bases; nucleotides outside the gene matches: 11. The germline V gene encodes CDR1 SGHVS and CDR2 FNYEAQ. CDR3 length equals 15 residues.

The rearrangement links TRBV9 to TRBJ1-4; no reliable D call. The ends were cut back, 7 bases at V and 0 bases at J, with 22 bases in the middle. In germline, CDR1 is SGDLS, CDR2 YYNGEE. The CDR3 is 18 amino acids. CDR3 amino acids: CASLTSRRIQSTNEKLFF. As DNA, the CDR3 is TGTGCCAGCCTCACCAGTAGGCGGATCCAATCAACTAATGAAAAACTGTTTTTT.

The chain links TRBV19 to TRBJ1-5; D might be TRBD1 (5 bases). V lost 4 bases and J 6 bases, leaving 22 bases between the germline ends. CDR3 length: 17 residues. Germline V gene lookup returns CDR1 LNHDA and CDR2 SQIVND (reference sequence). The CDR3: CASSTDSILTFFQPQHF. DNA for the CDR3: TGTGCCAGTAGTACCGACAGCATTTTAACTTTCTTTCAGCCCCAGCATTTT.

The chain uses TRBV5-1 and TRBJ1-2; D call uncertain. CDR1 is SGHRS and CDR2 is YFSETQ in the germline V gene. CDR3 length: 15 residues. Trimming left V 0 bases short and J 5 bases short, with 14 bases between. The CDR3 DNA reads as TGCGCCAGCAGCTTGGGGCACCCTGTCCCTTATGGCTACACCTTC. This sequence encodes CASSLGHPVPYGYTF.

The rearrangement uses TRBV24-1 and TRBJ1-4; possibly TRBD1 for D (5 bases). Germline assignment: CDR1 KGHDR and CDR2 SFDVKD. The CDR3 covers 16 residues. V was cut by 4 bases and J by 7 bases, with 18 bases left in between. The CDR3 loop is CATSDPSQGGTEKLFF. CDR3 DNA sequence: TGTGCCACCAGTGACCCTTCCCAGGGAGGAACTGAAAAACTGTTTTTT.

The rearrangement joins TRBV10-3 to TRBJ1-3; D call uncertain. In germline, CDR1 is ENHRY, CDR2 SYGVKD. The V gene lost 1 base and the J gene lost 4 bases, with 8 bases spanning the gap. The CDR3 consists of 14 residues. The CDR3 loop reads CAISEFLPGNTIYF. In DNA, the CDR3 is TGTGCCATCAGTGAGTTCCTACCCGGAAACACCATATATTTT.

The CDR3 here is CASSAGTGEMNTEAFF. For the CDR3, the DNA is TGTGCCAGCAGCGCCGGGACAGGTGAAATGAACACTGAAGCTTTCTTT. The chain is built from TRBV9 and TRBJ1-1, with TRBD1 matching 8 bases. With 3 bases clipped from V and 0 bases from J, the junction kept 7 bases outside the gene matches. The germline V gene has CDR1 SGDLS and CDR2 YYNGEE. The CDR3 extends over 16 amino acids.

The chain combines TRBV9 with TRBJ2-5; 10 nucleotides align to TRBD1. CDR3 size: 15 residues. Germline CDR1 reads SGDLS; CDR2 reads YYNGEE. J gave up 0 bases and V 4 bases, and 3 bases lay outside the gene matches. The CDR3 DNA reads as TGTGCCAGCAGCCTGGACAGGGGGAACCAAGAGACCCAGTACTTC. This encodes CASSLDRGNQETQYF. The full variable domain, in which reference TRBV9 and TRBJ2-5 provide the parts outside the CDR3, is DSGVTQTPKHLITATGQRVTLRCSPRSGDLSVYWYQQSLDQGLQFLIQYYNGEERAKGNILERFSAQQFPDLHSELNLSSLELGDSALYFCASSLDRGNQETQYFGPGTRLLVL.

This clone appeared once. The chain couples TRBV30 to TRBJ1-1; weak D call: TRBD1 (6 bases). Per germline, CDR1 GTSNPN and CDR2 SVGIG (reference sequence). The CDR3 has 14 residues. Trimming pared 2 bases from V and 4 bases from J, leaving 14 bases between. The CDR3 nucleotides are TGTGCCTGGAGTTGGGGCAGGGGTGGCACTGAAGCTTTCTTT. Translation: CAWSWGRGGTEAFF. Using reference TRBV30 and TRBJ1-1 for the parts outside the CDR3, the full variable domain is SQTIHQWPATLVQPVGSPLSLECTVEGTSNPNLYWYRQAAGRGLQLLFYSVGIGQISSEVPQNLSASRPQDRQFILSSKKLLLSDSGFYLCAWSWGRGGTEAFFGQGTRLTVV.

The V and J genes are TRBV7-9 and TRBJ1-5, with 8 bases matching TRBD1. V lost 1 base and J lost 4; bases outside the gene matches: 0. The CDR3 totals 14 residues. The germline gives CDR1 SEHNR, CDR2 FQNEAQ (reference sequence). The CDR3 bases are TGTGCCAGCAGCTTAGGACAGGGGAATCAGCCCCAGCATTTT. It specifies CASSLGQGNQPQHF.

For this clone: The junction shows a germline mismatch at one end, possibly a read error. The rearrangement uses TRBV28 and TRBJ2-7; D is uncertain. Germline V gives CDR1 MDHEN, CDR2 SYDVKM. The CDR3 covers 12 residues. CDR3 sequence: CASSLPRKRLDF. The CDR3 DNA sequence: TGTGCCAGCAGTTTACCCCGTAAGAGATTGGACTTC. Variable domain in full (rest from reference TRBV28 and TRBJ2-7): DVKVTQSSRYLVKRTGEKVFLECVQDMDHENMFWYRQDPGLGLRLIYFSYDVKMKEKGDIPEGYSVSREKKERFSLILESASTNQTSMYLCASSLPRKRLDFGPGTRLTVT.